The clone carrying this TCR beta chain was seen ten or more times. Its target is unknown. In building TCR beta libraries, iRepertoire HTBI primers were used together with Arm-PCR of CDR3 regions. As processed by the authors: Segment identification across samples yielded around 61 TRBV and approximately 15 TRBJ segments. One entry per CDR3 protein, called by TCRdb with MiXCR from the multiplex PCR reads. TCRdb, rather than the study authors, made the V and J calls. Of some 250,000 distinct CDR3 sequences in the sample, roughly 18% were seen once. Time point denoted: newly diagnosed GD, antithyroid drugs for less than 3 months. RNA isolated from PBMCs was used to make the TCR library. The sample belongs to a study of regulatory T cells in long-lasting Graves disease. Study conclusions and caveats: Compared with new cases, persistent Graves' patients showed reduced TCR diversity.

In addition, the sample was reused for a study of T cells in Graves' hyperthyroidism and ophthalmopathy.

This receptor was identified in a woman in her twenties or thirties with Graves disease. The source material was peripheral blood mononuclear cells (PBMCs), sampled at new diagnosis, from a patient treated with antithyroid drugs.

The CDR3 here is CASSYNVPGQGKQHF. The DNA of the CDR3 is TGTGCCAGCAGTTACAACGTCCCGGGACAGGGAAAACAGCATTTT. This rearrangement joins TRBV6-2 or TRBV6-3 to TRBJ1-5, with TRBD1 identical over 9 bases. In germline, CDR1 is MNHEY, CDR2 SVGEGT. Germline trimming cut 2 bases from V and 13 bases from J; bases unmatched to any gene: 12. The CDR3 totals 15 residues.